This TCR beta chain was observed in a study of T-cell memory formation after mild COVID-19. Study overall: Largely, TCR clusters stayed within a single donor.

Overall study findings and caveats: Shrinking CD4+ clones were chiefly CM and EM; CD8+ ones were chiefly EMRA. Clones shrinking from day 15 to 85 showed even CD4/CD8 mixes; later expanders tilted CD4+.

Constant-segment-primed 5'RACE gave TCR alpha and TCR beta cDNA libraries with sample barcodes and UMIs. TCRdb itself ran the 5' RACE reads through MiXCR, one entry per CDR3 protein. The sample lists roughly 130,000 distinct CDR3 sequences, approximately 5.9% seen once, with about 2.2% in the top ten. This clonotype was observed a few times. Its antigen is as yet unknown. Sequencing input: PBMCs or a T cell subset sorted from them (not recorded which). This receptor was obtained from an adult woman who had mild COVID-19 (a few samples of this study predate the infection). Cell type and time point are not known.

Written as DNA, the CDR3 is TGTGCCAGCAGCTTGTACAGGGCGCGCTCTGGAAACACCATATATTTT. Its translation is CASSLYRARSGNTIYF. This sequence joins TRBV7-2 and TRBJ1-3; D is possibly TRBD1 (6 bases). Germline V CDR1 and CDR2: SGHTA, FQGNSA. Deletions cut 3 bases from V and 0 bases from J, with 12 bases between. There are 16 residues in the CDR3.